Detailed here is one T cell receptor (beta chain). The antigen remains undetermined. Some clones are missing from TCRdb's copy, which holds only in-frame ones; the method was immunoSEQ multiplex PCR. Of 75,000 to 100,000 clones in the sample, 84% were seen once. The data belong to a study of OX40 agonist ivuxolimab in advanced cancers. Study-level background: There were three patients with partial responses, one having hepatocellular carcinoma and two cutaneous melanoma. Study-level points and caveats: By week 6 at 0.1 to 3.0 mg/kg, blood CD4+ and CD8+ T cells had expanded clonally.

Excluded were patients having autoimmune disease history or systemic immunosuppression. There are 16 residues in the CDR3. Germline-derived CDR1 and CDR2 are MGHDK and SYGVNS. The junction had 7 bases not matched to a gene; V was cut back by 3 bases and J by 3 bases. Source: CD4+ or CD8+ T cells sorted from blood, taken in a trial of the OX40 agonist ivuxolimab. The clonotype was recovered from an adult with an advanced solid tumor such as melanoma, head and neck, liver or kidney cancer. The chain couples TRBV25-1 to TRBJ1-2; the match to TRBD1 covers 10 bases. The CDR3 DNA is TGTGCCAGCAGTGACCAAAGGACAGGGGGTGACTATGGCTACACCTTC. This codes for CASSDQRTGGDYGYTF.